The rows below give T cell receptor beta chains drawn from one sample of a study of blood T cell repertoires in COVID-19. Profiling relied on immunoSEQ multiplex PCR, and the TCRdb table lists in-frame clones only, not all of them. The sample shows around 170,000 clones, approximately 83% of them seen only once. Material for sequencing was peripheral blood. All receptors come from an older woman with acute or convalescent COVID-19. CDR3s include the opening cysteine and the closing phenylalanine or tryptophan. A D gene is named only where the DNA matches it firmly. Clone size is not always given. Where it is, it says once, few, many or a class for expanded clones.

abundance | d_gene | j_gene | v_gene | CDR3nt | CDR3aa
. | TRBD1 | TRBJ1-2 | TRBV9 | TGTGCCAGCTCCGGGACAGCGTATACCTCTAACTATGGCTACACCTTC | CASSGTAYTSNYGYTF
. | . | TRBJ1-1 | TRBV30 | TGTGCCTGCCTCCAGGCGACTGAAGCTTTCTTT | CACLQATEAFF
. | TRBD1 | TRBJ1-1 | TRBV5-1 | TGCGCCAGCAGCTGGAGGACAGGGGGGAACACTGAAGCTTTCTTT | CASSWRTGGNTEAFF
once | . | TRBJ2-7 | TRBV30 | TGTGCCTGGAGTGTACTCGGGGGAACTCACGAGCAGTACTTC | CAWSVLGGTHEQYF
once | TRBD1 | TRBJ1-3 | TRBV6-2/TRBV6-3 | TGTGCCAGCAGTTACGGGACAGCGCATTTCTCTGGAAACACCATATATTTT | CASSYGTAHFSGNTIYF
. | . | TRBJ2-5 | TRBV18 | TGTGCCAGCTCACGGGGCGGCATCCAAGAGACCCAGTACTTC | CASSRGGIQETQYF
few | . | TRBJ1-3 | TRBV3-1/TRBV3-2 | TGTGCCAGCAGCCAAGTACTAAGCTCTGGAAACACCATATATTTT | CASSQVLSSGNTIYF
. | TRBD1 | TRBJ1-1 | TRBV5-6 | TGTGCCAGCAGCCTCCGGGACAGGAACACTGAAGCTTTCTTT | CASSLRDRNTEAFF
. | . | TRBJ1-1 | TRBV11-3 | TGTGCCAGCAGCTTCGGGGACACTGAAGCTTTCTTT | CASSFGDTEAFF
. | . | TRBJ1-2 | TRBV6-2/TRBV6-3 | TGTGCCAGCAGTCCAACAGGGAGCGGCTATAGCTACACCTTC | CASSPTGSGYSYTF
. | TRBD2 | TRBJ2-1 | TRBV11-2 | TGTGCCAGCAGCGAAGCGGGGGGGCCCCAGCAGTTCTTC | CASSEAGGPQQFF
. | . | TRBJ2-7 | TRBV18 | TGTGCCAGCTCACAAATCGAGACTGAGGGTAACGAGCAGTACTTC | CASSQIETEGNEQYF
. | . | TRBJ1-5 | TRBV6-2/TRBV6-3 | TGTGCCAGCAGTTCCCCAGCTCCCAGGGTTCAGCCCCAGCATTTT | CASSSPAPRVQPQHF
few | TRBD1 | TRBJ1-2 | TRBV19 | TGTGCCAGTAGACCAAGACAGGGGTATGGCTACACCTTC | CASRPRQGYGYTF
. | . | TRBJ2-3 | TRBV9 | TGTGCCAGCAGCGTAGGGCCAATGGCAGATACGCAGTATTTT | CASSVGPMADTQYF
once | TRBD1 | TRBJ2-7 | TRBV5-6 | TGTGCCAGCAGACTCACAGGGGCCCACGAGCAGTACTTC | CASRLTGAHEQYF
. | . | TRBJ1-2 | TRBV5-4 | TGTGCCAGCAGCGCCGGCAGAGGGTATGGCTACACCTTC | CASSAGRGYGYTF
. | . | TRBJ1-6 | TRBV6-5 | TGTGCCAGCAGTTACTCAGGGGCAGATAATTCACCCCTCCACTTT | CASSYSGADNSPLHF
. | . | TRBJ1-2 | TRBV19 | TGTGCCAGTAGTATTTTTGCAGTTGGCGGCTACACCTTC | CASSIFAVGGYTF
. | TRBD1 | TRBJ1-1 | TRBV5-1 | TGCGCCAGCAGCCCGGACAGGGGCACTGAAGCTTTCTTT | CASSPDRGTEAFF
. | TRBD2 | TRBJ2-3 | TRBV3-1/TRBV3-2 | TGTGCCAGCAGCCCAAGGGCGGGGGGGTACACAGATACGCAGTATTTT | CASSPRAGGYTDTQYF
. | . | TRBJ2-5 | TRBV7-7 | TGTGCTAGCAGCCGACAGGGAGGCCAAGAGACCCAGTACTTC | CASSRQGGQETQYF
. | . | TRBJ2-7 | TRBV11-3 | TGTGCCAGCAGCCGAAACAGGATGAGCTACGAGCAGTACTTC | CASSRNRMSYEQYF
once | TRBD1 | TRBJ2-3 | TRBV6-2/TRBV6-3 | TGTGCCAGCAGTTACCGGGGACAGGGAATAGATACGCAGTATTTT | CASSYRGQGIDTQYF
. | . | TRBJ2-3 | TRBV6-5 | TGTGCCAGCCTGAGGGGGGGGGCTGGGGATACGCAGTATTTT | CASLRGGAGDTQYF
. | TRBD1 | TRBJ2-6 | TRBV6-6 | TGTGCCAGCAGTCCCCGGGACAGCAGAACTGGGGCCAACGTCCTGACTTTC | CASSPRDSRTGANVLTF
. | . | TRBJ2-3 | TRBV29-1 | TGCAGCGTAAAGATCGGACTCATCACAGATACGCAGTATTTT | CSVKIGLITDTQYF
few | . | TRBJ1-1 | TRBV7-9 | TGTGCCAGCAGCCCAGGAACTGAAGCTTTCTTT | CASSPGTEAFF
. | TRBD1 | TRBJ2-7 | TRBV7-9 | TGTGCCAGCAGCTTAGCCGGTGCAAGGGGGCTAGGTAACGAGCAGTACTTC | CASSLAGARGLGNEQYF
. | . | TRBJ2-2 | TRBV19 | TGTGCCAGTAGTATAGTAGCGCCTCTTGGGGCCGGGGAGCTGTTTTTT | CASSIVAPLGAGELFF
. | TRBD1 | TRBJ1-1 | TRBV27 | TGTGCCAGCAGTCGTAGGACAGGGGGCAGTGCGGGCGCTGAAGCTTTCTTT | CASSRRTGGSAGAEAFF
once | . | TRBJ2-1 | TRBV11-2 | TGTGCCAGCAGCTTGCGTCCTAATTACAATGAGCAGTTCTTC | CASSLRPNYNEQFF
. | . | TRBJ1-1 | TRBV5-1 | TGCGCCAGCAGTTTTACCCGGGGCACTGAAGCTTTCTTT | CASSFTRGTEAFF
. | . | TRBJ2-3 | TRBV18 | TGTGCCAGCTCGTCGACTCTTGCAGATACGCAGTATTTT | CASSSTLADTQYF
few | . | TRBJ1-1 | TRBV5-6 | TGTGCCAGCAGCTTGGGGCCTAGGAACACTGAAGCTTTCTTT | CASSLGPRNTEAFF
. | TRBD1 | TRBJ2-7 | TRBV19 | TGTGCCAGTAGTCGAGCTTCCGGGACAGGGGACTCCTACGAGCAGTACTTC | CASSRASGTGDSYEQYF
. | TRBD1 | TRBJ2-2 | TRBV4-2 | TGTGCCAGCAGCCCACCGACAGGGGGCGCTGCCGGGGAGCTGTTTTTT | CASSPPTGGAAGELFF
. | TRBD1 | TRBJ1-2 | TRBV6-1 | TGTGCCAGCAGTGCACCGGGACAGAGTCGATTGAACTATGGCTACACCTTC | CASSAPGQSRLNYGYTF
. | . | TRBJ1-5 | TRBV7-2 | TGTGCCAGCAGACCCGCGGGAGTCAATCAGCCCCAGCATTTT | CASRPAGVNQPQHF
. | . | TRBJ1-2 | TRBV5-1 | TGCGCCAGCAGCCCCACTCTCGGGGTGGGCTATGGCTACACCTTC | CASSPTLGVGYGYTF
. | TRBD1 | TRBJ1-6 | TRBV27 | TGTGCCAGCACCCTCGGGACAGTTGATTCACCCCTCCACTTT | CASTLGTVDSPLHF
. | TRBD1 | TRBJ1-2 | TRBV28 | TGTGCCAGCAGTTGGACAGGGGATAACTATGGCTACACCTTC | CASSWTGDNYGYTF